This T cell receptor (beta chain) was identified in a study of Ad26.COV2.S vaccination and SARS-CoV-2 variants (dated by TCRdb to 2020 to 2022). With regard to the full study: TCRbeta repertoire sequencing served as the tool for gauging how specific and how broad the SARS-CoV-2-reactive T cell receptors were following Ad26.COV2.S vaccination. The TCR-sequenced set comprised approximately 32 samples: some 20 Ad26.COV2.S vaccine recipients, 5 placebo recipients and 8 SARS-CoV-2 convalescent individuals. The paper as a whole reports these results and caveats: After vaccination, substantial breadth of spike-specific CD8+ and CD4+ T cell responses was reported. Comparable non-spike TCR breadth was observed between vaccine and placebo recipients, consistent with only spike being contained in the vaccine. The authors noted that total T cell responses may have been underestimated by the TCR breadth and depth analyses. Spike-specific TCR breadth was higher in Ad26.COV2.S recipients than in placebo recipients (P = 0.0014).

This clone has just one count. Its binding antigen is unknown. Base qualities are not provided; no much larger clone lies one nucleotide away. Reading from cysteine to phenylalanine, the CDR3 counts 19 amino acids. Only the CDR3 portion is preserved as DNA: 57 bases, with reading frame beginning at the first base. V loses 5 bases at its end and J loses 7 bases; junction bases beyond the gene matches: 17. From the germline V gene (reference sequence), CDR1 is SEHNR and CDR2 is FQNEAQ. The time point tag for this specimen amounts to: individuals recovered from natural SARS-CoV-2 infection. The immunoSEQ Assay was the method used to sequence TCRbeta CDR3 regions. After extraction, genomic DNA underwent amplification by bias-controlled multiplex PCR, followed by high-throughput sequencing. From the authors' description of their analysis: To quantify the absolute abundance of each unique TCRbeta CDR3 region, sequences were collapsed and filtered. T cell fraction was estimated by normalizing TCRbeta template counts to usable DNA, which was measured by amplifying reference genes present in all nucleated cells. Repertoire TCRs were annotated as SARS-CoV-2-specific when V gene, CDR3 amino acid sequence and J gene were exactly matched to a known reactive TCR set. The reference SARS-CoV-2 TCR set was derived from MIRA and filtered for enrichment in COVID-19-positive ImmuneCODE repertoires, a step that removed public or cross-reactive TCRs. Based on the MIRA antigens, annotated TCRs were further analysed at the level of specific ORF or position within ORF. Depth was the summed frequency of annotated unique rearrangements, while breadth was defined as annotated unique rearrangements over total unique productive rearrangements. TCR breadth was compared between groups using two-sided Wilcoxon rank-sum tests. Held by TCRdb, this immuneACCESS table contains in-frame sequences only and omits some clones. Under half of the omission traces to an unresolved V gene where checked; the cause of the rest is unknown. Clone size and the V and J calls come from that table; the DNA yielded D and trimming. Here the sample has approximately 340,000 clones; roughly 94% occur a single time. Jointly, the top ten make up 3.9% of the sample.

The V gene is TRBV7-9 and the J gene is TRBJ2-5; TRBD2 matches 15 bases in the middle. The origin of this receptor is a human donor who had recovered from COVID-19. Source: peripheral blood, taken after recovery from COVID-19. This receptor has the CDR3 CASSRPGLAGGDGIGTQYF. The DNA sequence reads TGTGCCAGCAGCCGACCGGGACTAGCGGGGGGCGACGGTATAGGGACCCAGTACTTC.